The text below deals with one T cell receptor (beta chain). This sample stems from a study of Ad26.COV2.S vaccination and SARS-CoV-2 variants. This sample's treatment: 19 received Ad26.COV2.S at low or high dose, single or two shots; 5 received placebo; per-sample allocation not given. At day 63 after the first vaccine or placebo injection, samples were drawn. This CDR3 region has 13 residues. Germline CDR1 and CDR2: MNHEY and SVGAGI. Trimming removed 7 bases at V and 3 bases at J, with 13 bases between. Method: immunoSEQ multiplex PCR; TCRdb's copy keeps in-frame clones and lacks some. The sample has hundreds of thousands of clones; 70% to 90% are singletons.

The sequencing used peripheral blood, collected in a trial of Ad26.COV2.S vaccine versus placebo. The chain joins TRBV6-5 to TRBJ2-7, with D possibly being TRBD2 (5 bases). The receptor's source is a person between 18 and 65 years old who received the Ad26.COV2.S COVID-19 vaccine or a placebo. The CDR3 DNA is TGTGCCAGCAAGATAGCCGGGGTCTACGAGCAGTACTTC. Protein sequence: CASKIAGVYEQYF.